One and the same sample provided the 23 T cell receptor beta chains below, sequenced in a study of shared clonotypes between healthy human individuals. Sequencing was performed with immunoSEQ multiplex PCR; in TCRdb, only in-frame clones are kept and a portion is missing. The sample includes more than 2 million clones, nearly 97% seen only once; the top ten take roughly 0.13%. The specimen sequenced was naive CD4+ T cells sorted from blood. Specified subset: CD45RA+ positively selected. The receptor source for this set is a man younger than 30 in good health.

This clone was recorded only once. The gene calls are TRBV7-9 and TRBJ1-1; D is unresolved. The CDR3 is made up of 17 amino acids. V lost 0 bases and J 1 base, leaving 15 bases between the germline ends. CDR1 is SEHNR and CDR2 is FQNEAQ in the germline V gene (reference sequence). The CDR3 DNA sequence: TGTGCCAGCAGCTTAGCTGGCTCTTCCATGGGGAACACTGAAGCTTTCTTT. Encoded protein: CASSLAGSSMGNTEAFF.

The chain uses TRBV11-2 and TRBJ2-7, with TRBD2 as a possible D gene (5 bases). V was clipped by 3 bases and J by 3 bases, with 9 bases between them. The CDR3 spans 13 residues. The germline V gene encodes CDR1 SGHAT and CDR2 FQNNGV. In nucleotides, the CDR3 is TGTGCCAGCAGCTTGCCTAGCATCTACGAGCAGTACTTC. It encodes CASSLPSIYEQYF.

The CDR3 region is CASRLNGEAFF. The CDR3, as DNA: TGTGCCAGCAGGCTGAATGGTGAAGCTTTCTTT. The chain joins TRBV28 to TRBJ1-1; D is unresolved. The CDR3 has 11 amino acids. The ends were cut back, 6 bases at V and 7 bases at J, with 9 bases in the middle. CDR1 MDHEN and CDR2 SYDVKM come from the germline V gene. The full variable domain, rest sourced from reference TRBV28 and TRBJ1-1, is DVKVTQSSRYLVKRTGEKVFLECVQDMDHENMFWYRQDPGLGLRLIYFSYDVKMKEKGDIPEGYSVSREKKERFSLILESASTNQTSMYLCASRLNGEAFFGQGTRLTVV.

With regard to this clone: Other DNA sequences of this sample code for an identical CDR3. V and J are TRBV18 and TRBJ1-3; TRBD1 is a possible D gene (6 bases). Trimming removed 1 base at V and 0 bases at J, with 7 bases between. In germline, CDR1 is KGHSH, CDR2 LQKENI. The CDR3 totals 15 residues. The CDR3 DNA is TGTGCCAGCTCACCACAACAGGGCTCTGGAAACACCATATATTTT. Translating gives CASSPQQGSGNTIYF. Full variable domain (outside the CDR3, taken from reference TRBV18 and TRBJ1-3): NAGVMQNPRHLVRRRGQEARLRCSPMKGHSHVYWYRQLPEEGLKFMVYLQKENIIDESGMPKERFSAEFPKEGPSILRIQQVVRGDSAAYFCASSPQQGSGNTIYFGEGSWLTVV.

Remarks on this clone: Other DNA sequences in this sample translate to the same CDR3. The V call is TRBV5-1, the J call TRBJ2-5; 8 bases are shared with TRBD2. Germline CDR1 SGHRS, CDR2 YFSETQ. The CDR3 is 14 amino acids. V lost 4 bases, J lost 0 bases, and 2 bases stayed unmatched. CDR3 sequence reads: CASSLSGDQETQYF. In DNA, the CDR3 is TGCGCCAGCAGCCTTAGCGGGGACCAAGAGACCCAGTACTTC.

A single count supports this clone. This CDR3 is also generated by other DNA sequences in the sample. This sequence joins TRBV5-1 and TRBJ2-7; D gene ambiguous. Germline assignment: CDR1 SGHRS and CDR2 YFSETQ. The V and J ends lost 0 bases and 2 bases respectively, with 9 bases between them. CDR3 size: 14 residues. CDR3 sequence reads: CASSLVPGPYEQYF. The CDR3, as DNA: TGCGCCAGCAGCTTGGTACCGGGCCCCTACGAGCAGTACTTC.

CDR3 coding DNA: TGTGCCAGCAGCTTACAACGGGAAGAGACCCAGTACTTC. Residues: CASSLQREETQYF. This sequence joins TRBV7-9 and TRBJ2-5, with unresolved D. CDR3 length: 13 residues. The V end was cut by 2 bases, the J end by 3 bases, with 7 bases between. Germline V gene lookup returns CDR1 SEHNR and CDR2 FQNEAQ (reference sequence).

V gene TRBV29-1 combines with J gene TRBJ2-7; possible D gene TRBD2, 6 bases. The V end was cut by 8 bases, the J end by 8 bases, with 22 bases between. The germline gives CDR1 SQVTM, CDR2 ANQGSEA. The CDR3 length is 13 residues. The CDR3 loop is CSHPSGDLDQQYF. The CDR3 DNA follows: TGCAGCCACCCGTCGGGGGATCTCGACCAGCAGTACTTC.

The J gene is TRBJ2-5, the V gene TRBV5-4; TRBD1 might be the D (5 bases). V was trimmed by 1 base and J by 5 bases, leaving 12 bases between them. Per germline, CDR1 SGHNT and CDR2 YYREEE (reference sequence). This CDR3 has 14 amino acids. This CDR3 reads CASSLPGQLETQYF. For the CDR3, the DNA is TGTGCCAGCAGCTTGCCAGGGCAATTGGAGACCCAGTACTTC.

CDR3 nucleotides: TGTGCCAGCAGCTCTAGTCTCAGCTCCTATAATTCACCCCTCCACTTT. It translates to CASSSSLSSYNSPLHF. The chain couples TRBV7-8 to TRBJ1-6, with D unresolved. CDR1 and CDR2 (germline): SGHVS, FQNEAQ. Trimming shortened V by 4 bases and J by 0 bases, and 10 bases separated the two germline ends. There are 16 residues in the CDR3.

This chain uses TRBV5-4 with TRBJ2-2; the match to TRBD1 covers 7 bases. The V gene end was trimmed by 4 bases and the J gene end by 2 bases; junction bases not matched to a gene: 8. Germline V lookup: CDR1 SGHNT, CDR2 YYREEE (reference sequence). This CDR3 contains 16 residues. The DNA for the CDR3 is TGTGCCAGCAGCGTCGGCGGACAGGTTAACACCGGGGAGCTGTTTTTT. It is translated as CASSVGGQVNTGELFF.

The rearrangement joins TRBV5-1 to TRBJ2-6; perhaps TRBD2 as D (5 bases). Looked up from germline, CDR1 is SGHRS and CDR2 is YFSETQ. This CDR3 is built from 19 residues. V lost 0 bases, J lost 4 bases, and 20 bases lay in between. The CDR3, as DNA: TGCGCCAGCAGCTTGGCGGACGGGGAACCCCGGAGAGGGGCCAACGTCCTGACTTTC. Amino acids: CASSLADGEPRRGANVLTF.

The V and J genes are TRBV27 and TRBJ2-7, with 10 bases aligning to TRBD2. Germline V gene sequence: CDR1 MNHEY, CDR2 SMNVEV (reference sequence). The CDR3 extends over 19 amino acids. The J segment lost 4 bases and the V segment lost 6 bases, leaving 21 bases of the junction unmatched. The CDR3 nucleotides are TGTGCCAGCAGCCTCCGGGGGATTAGCGGGGGGCCCCTACCTTACGAGCAGTACTTC. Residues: CASSLRGISGGPLPYEQYF.

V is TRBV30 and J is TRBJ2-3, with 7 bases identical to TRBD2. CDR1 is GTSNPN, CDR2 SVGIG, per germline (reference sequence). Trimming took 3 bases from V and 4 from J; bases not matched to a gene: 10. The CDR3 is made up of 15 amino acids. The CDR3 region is CAWRGFLAVPDTQYF. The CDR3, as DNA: TGTGCCTGGAGGGGGTTTCTAGCGGTCCCAGATACGCAGTATTTT.

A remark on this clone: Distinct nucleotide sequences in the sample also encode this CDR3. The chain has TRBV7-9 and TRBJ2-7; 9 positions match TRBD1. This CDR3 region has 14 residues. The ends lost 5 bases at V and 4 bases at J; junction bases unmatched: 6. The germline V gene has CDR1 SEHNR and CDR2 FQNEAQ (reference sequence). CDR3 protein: CASSRRDRAYEQYF. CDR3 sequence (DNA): TGTGCCAGCAGCCGAAGGGACAGGGCGTACGAGCAGTACTTC.

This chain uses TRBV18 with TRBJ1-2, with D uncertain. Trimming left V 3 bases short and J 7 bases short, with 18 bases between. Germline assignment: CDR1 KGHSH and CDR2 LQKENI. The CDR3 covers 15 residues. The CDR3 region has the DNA TGTGCCAGCTCACCCCCAATGACGGAACCTGTTGGCTACACCTTC. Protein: CASSPPMTEPVGYTF.

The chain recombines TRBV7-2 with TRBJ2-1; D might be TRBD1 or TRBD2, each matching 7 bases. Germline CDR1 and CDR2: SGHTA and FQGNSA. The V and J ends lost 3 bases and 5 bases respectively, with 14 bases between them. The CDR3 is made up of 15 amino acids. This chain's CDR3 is CASSLQGGLDNEQFF. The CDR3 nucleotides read TGTGCCAGCAGCTTGCAGGGGGGGCTGGACAATGAGCAGTTCTTC.

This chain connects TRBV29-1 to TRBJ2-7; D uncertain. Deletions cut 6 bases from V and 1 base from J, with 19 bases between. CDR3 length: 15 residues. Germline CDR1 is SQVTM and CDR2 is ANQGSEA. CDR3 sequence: CSVQHGPETSYEQYF. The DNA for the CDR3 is TGCAGCGTCCAACATGGGCCAGAGACATCCTACGAGCAGTACTTC.

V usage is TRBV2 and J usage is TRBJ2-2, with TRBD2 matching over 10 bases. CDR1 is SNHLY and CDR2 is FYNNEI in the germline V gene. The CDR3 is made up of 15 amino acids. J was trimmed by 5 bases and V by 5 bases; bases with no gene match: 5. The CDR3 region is CASSPLAGDTGELFF. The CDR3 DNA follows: TGTGCCAGCAGTCCTCTAGCGGGAGATACCGGGGAGCTGTTTTTT.

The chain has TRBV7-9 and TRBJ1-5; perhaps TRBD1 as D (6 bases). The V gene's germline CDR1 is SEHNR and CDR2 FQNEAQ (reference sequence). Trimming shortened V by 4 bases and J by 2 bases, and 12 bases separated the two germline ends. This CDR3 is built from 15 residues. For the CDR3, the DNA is TGTGCCAGCAGCTCAGGGGATGGTGGCAATCAGCCCCAGCATTTT. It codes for CASSSGDGGNQPQHF.

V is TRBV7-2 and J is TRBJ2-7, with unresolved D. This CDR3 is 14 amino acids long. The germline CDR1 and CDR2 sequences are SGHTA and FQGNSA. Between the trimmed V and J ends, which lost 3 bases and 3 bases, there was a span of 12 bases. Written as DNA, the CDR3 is TGTGCCAGCAGCTTGGGTAGGGTGGGCTACGAGCAGTACTTC. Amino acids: CASSLGRVGYEQYF.

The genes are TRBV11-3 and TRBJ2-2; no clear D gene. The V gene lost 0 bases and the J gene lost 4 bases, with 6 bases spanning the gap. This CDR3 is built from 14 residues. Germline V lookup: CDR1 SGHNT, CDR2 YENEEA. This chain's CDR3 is CASSLDLFTGELFF. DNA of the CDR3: TGTGCCAGCAGCTTAGACCTCTTCACCGGGGAGCTGTTTTTT.

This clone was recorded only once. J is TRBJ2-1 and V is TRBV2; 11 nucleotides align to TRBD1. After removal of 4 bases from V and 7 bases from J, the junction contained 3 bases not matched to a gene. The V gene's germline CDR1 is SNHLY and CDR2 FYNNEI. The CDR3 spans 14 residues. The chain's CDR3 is CASSVGQGANEQFF. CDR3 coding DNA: TGTGCCAGCAGTGTTGGACAGGGGGCGAATGAGCAGTTCTTC.